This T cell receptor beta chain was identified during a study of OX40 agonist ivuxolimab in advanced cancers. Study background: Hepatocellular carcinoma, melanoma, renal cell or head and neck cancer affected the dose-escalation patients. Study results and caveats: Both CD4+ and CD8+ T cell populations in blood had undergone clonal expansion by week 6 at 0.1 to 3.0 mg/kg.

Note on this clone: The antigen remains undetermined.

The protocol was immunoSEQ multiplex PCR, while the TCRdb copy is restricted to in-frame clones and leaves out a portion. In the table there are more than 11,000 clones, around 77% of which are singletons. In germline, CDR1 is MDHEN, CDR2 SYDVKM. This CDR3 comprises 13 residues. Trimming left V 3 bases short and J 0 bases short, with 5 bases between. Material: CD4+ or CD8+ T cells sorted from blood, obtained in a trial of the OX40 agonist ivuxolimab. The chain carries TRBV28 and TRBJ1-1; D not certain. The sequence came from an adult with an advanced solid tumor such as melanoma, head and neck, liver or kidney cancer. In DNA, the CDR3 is TGTGCCAGCAGTTTTTACGTGAACACTGAAGCTTTCTTT. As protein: CASSFYVNTEAFF.